Below are 25 T cell receptor beta chains sequenced from a single sample in a study of T cells in Graves' hyperthyroidism and ophthalmopathy. What was amplified from RNA transcripts were TCR beta CDR3 regions. HTBI primers drove first-round RT-PCR of the TCR CDR3. TCRdb re-called the multiplex PCR reads through MiXCR, storing one row per CDR3 protein. The sample lists about 460,000 distinct CDR3 sequences, around a fifth seen once, with approximately 49% in the top ten. What was sequenced was blood. These receptors came from a woman between 65 and 79 years old with Graves' ophthalmopathy.

This clonotype turned up a few times. V is TRBV27 and J is TRBJ2-1, with 7 bases aligning to TRBD2. CDR3 size: 10 residues. Germline-derived CDR1 and CDR2 are MNHEY and SMNVEV (reference sequence). V was pared by 8 bases and J by 10 bases, with 2 bases of the junction left unmatched. DNA of the CDR3: TGTGCCAGCGGGAGGGAGGAGCAGTTCTTC. As protein: CASGREEQFF.

This clonotype appeared a few times. The chain uses TRBV14 and TRBJ2-2; D is possibly TRBD2 (5 bases). The CDR3 extends over 14 amino acids. The V gene's germline CDR1 is SGHDN and CDR2 FVKESK. The V and J ends lost 4 bases and 2 bases respectively, with 8 bases between them. The CDR3 spells CASSPGINTGELFF. The CDR3 DNA sequence: TGTGCCAGCAGCCCCGGGATAAACACCGGGGAGCTGTTTTTT.

V is TRBV7-9 and J is TRBJ1-4; the D gene is possibly TRBD1 (5 bases). The CDR3 is 15 amino acids. Trimming shortened V by 6 bases and J by 0 bases, and 11 bases separated the two germline ends. Germline V CDR1 and CDR2: SEHNR, FQNEAQ (reference sequence). The CDR3 bases are TGTGCCAGCAGAGAGGGACGTTCAACTAATGAAAAACTGTTTTTT. It specifies CASREGRSTNEKLFF.

The V call is TRBV15, the J call TRBJ2-1; 7 nucleotides agree with TRBD2. The V segment lost 3 bases and the J segment 6 bases; nucleotides outside the gene matches: 8. This CDR3 has 15 amino acids. Germline CDR1 is LNHNV and CDR2 is YYDKDF (reference sequence). CDR3 DNA: TGTGCCACCAGCAGTCCCCTCGGGAGGAGCAATGAGCAGTTCTTC. Translation gives CATSSPLGRSNEQFF.

The chain uses TRBV24-1 and TRBJ2-5; D unresolved. The CDR3 extends over 10 amino acids. The ends were cut back, 6 bases at V and 7 bases at J, with 5 bases in the middle. The V gene's germline CDR1 is KGHDR and CDR2 SFDVKD. The DNA of the CDR3 is TGTGCCACCAGTCTCAGGACCCAGTACTTC. Residues: CATSLRTQYF.

In its sample, this clonotype was seen many times. This chain uses TRBV5-1 with TRBJ1-1, with a tentative D call TRBD1 (5 bases). Germline-derived CDR1 and CDR2 are SGHRS and YFSETQ. The V and J ends lost 2 bases and 0 bases respectively, with 11 bases between them. The CDR3 runs 15 residues. CDR3 DNA: TGCGCCAGCAGCTTACTCGACAGCCTGAACACTGAAGCTTTCTTT. Encoded protein: CASSLLDSLNTEAFF.

The sample holds a few counts of this clonotype. The V and J genes are TRBV6-1 and TRBJ1-2, with no clear D. Per germline, CDR1 MNHNS and CDR2 SASEGT. The V and J ends lost 5 bases and 0 bases respectively, with 7 bases between them. This CDR3 spans 13 amino acids. The CDR3 is CASSSSTNYGYTF. Here the CDR3 DNA reads TGTGCCAGCAGTAGCAGTACTAACTATGGCTACACCTTC.

V is TRBV20-1 and J is TRBJ2-7; 9 bases map to TRBD1. V lost 0 bases to trimming and J lost 4 bases; unmatched junction nucleotides: 4. The germline V gene encodes CDR1 DFQATT and CDR2 SNEGSKA (reference sequence). This CDR3 comprises 14 residues. The CDR3 loop is CSARDPTGGYEQYF. The CDR3 bases are TGCAGTGCTAGAGACCCGACAGGGGGTTACGAGCAGTACTTC.

In this sample, this clonotype turned up a few times. This chain links TRBV5-8 with TRBJ2-3, with D tentatively TRBD2 (6 bases). Per germline, CDR1 SGHTS and CDR2 YDEGEE. The CDR3 length is 15 residues. V dropped 4 bases and J dropped 5 bases, with 17 bases sitting between them. In DNA form, the CDR3 reads TGTGCCAGCAGCCGCAGGCTAGCGTTTATAGATACGCAGTATTTT. Translation gives CASSRRLAFIDTQYF. The variable domain in full, with the rest retrieved from reference TRBV5-8 and TRBJ2-3, is EAGVTQSPTHLIKTRGQQATLRCSPISGHTSVYWYQQALGLGLQFLLWYDEGEERNRGNFPPRFSGRQFPNYSSELNVNALELEDSALYLCASSRRLAFIDTQYFGPGTRLTVL.

The chain is built from TRBV18 and TRBJ1-5, with no clear D. V lost 6 bases and J lost 4, with 10 bases in between. CDR3 size: 13 residues. Germline V lookup: CDR1 KGHSH, CDR2 LQKENI. CDR3 DNA sequence: TGTGCCAGCTCCATCTTCACAAATCAGCCCCAGCATTTT. Its translation: CASSIFTNQPQHF.

The table lists this clonotype with many counts. The chain uses TRBV20-1 and TRBJ2-5; the match to TRBD1 covers 7 bases. The CDR3 extends over 13 amino acids. The germline CDR1 and CDR2 sequences are DFQATT and SNEGSKA (reference sequence). The V segment lost 6 bases and the J segment 4 bases; nucleotides outside the gene matches: 8. CDR3 loop: CSAAETGLETQYF. The CDR3 nucleotides are TGCAGTGCCGCCGAGACAGGGTTAGAGACCCAGTACTTC.

This clonotype has a count of ten or more. The V gene is TRBV6-2 or TRBV6-3, the J gene TRBJ2-1; D possibly corresponds to TRBD2 (6 bases). Germline CDR1 MNHEY, CDR2 SVGEGT. The CDR3 extends over 14 amino acids. Trimming left V 2 bases short and J 7 bases short, with 12 bases between. The CDR3: CASSYGGWSNEQFF. The CDR3 nucleotides are TGTGCCAGCAGTTACGGGGGGTGGAGTAATGAGCAGTTCTTC.

In its sample, this clonotype was seen many times. This sequence joins TRBV28 and TRBJ1-2, with 7 bases lining up with TRBD1. Trimming cost V 8 bases and J 5 bases; bases outside gene matches: 11. This CDR3 comprises 14 residues. Germline CDR1 reads MDHEN; CDR2 reads SYDVKM. The CDR3 here is CASGLGGTDYGYTF. CDR3 coding DNA: TGTGCCAGCGGATTAGGGGGGACAGATTATGGCTACACCTTC.

The chain employs TRBV30 and TRBJ2-7, with 8 nucleotides matching TRBD1. The germline V gene encodes CDR1 GTSNPN and CDR2 SVGIG (reference sequence). V shed 8 bases and J 2 bases; nucleotides not matched to a gene: 11. This CDR3 is 14 amino acids long. CDR3 bases: TGTGCCAGTCGATATCCCAGGGGGCCCTACGAGCAGTACTTC. Encoded protein: CASRYPRGPYEQYF. Combining the CDR3 with reference TRBV30 and TRBJ2-7 gives the whole variable domain SQTIHQWPATLVQPVGSPLSLECTVEGTSNPNLYWYRQAAGRGLQLLFYSVGIGQISSEVPQNLSASRPQDRQFILSSKKLLLSDSGFYLCASRYPRGPYEQYFGPGTRLTVT.

The gene calls are TRBV29-1 and TRBJ1-1; tentatively, D is TRBD1 (6 bases). The CDR3 length is 16 residues. Germline CDR1 is SQVTM and CDR2 is ANQGSEA. V was trimmed by 2 bases and J by 2 bases, leaving 18 bases between them. CDR3: CSVERVRGGQNTEAFF. As DNA, the CDR3 is TGCAGCGTTGAAAGGGTAAGGGGGGGGCAAAACACTGAAGCTTTCTTT. Filled out from reference TRBV29-1 and TRBJ1-1, the complete variable domain reads SAVISQKPSRDICQRGTSLTIQCQVDSQVTMMFWYRQQPGQSLTLIATANQGSEATYESGFVIDKFPISRPNLTFSTLTVSNMSPEDSSIYLCSVERVRGGQNTEAFFGQGTRLTVV.

V and J are TRBV9 and TRBJ2-5; TRBD2 is a possible D gene (7 bases). The CDR3 is 15 amino acids. Per the germline V gene, CDR1 is SGDLS and CDR2 is YYNGEE. The V gene lost 6 bases and the J gene lost 5 bases, with 20 bases spanning the gap. CDR3 residues: CASTLDAGAGETQYF. CDR3 coding DNA: TGTGCCAGCACCTTAGACGCGGGGGCGGGCGAGACCCAGTACTTC. Filled out from reference TRBV9 and TRBJ2-5, the complete variable domain reads DSGVTQTPKHLITATGQRVTLRCSPRSGDLSVYWYQQSLDQGLQFLIQYYNGEERAKGNILERFSAQQFPDLHSELNLSSLELGDSALYFCASTLDAGAGETQYFGPGTRLLVL.

At least ten counts were recorded for this clonotype. The chain joins TRBV20-1 to TRBJ1-1; D gene ambiguous. The V gene's germline CDR1 is DFQATT and CDR2 SNEGSKA (reference sequence). Trimming shortened V by 3 bases and J by 4 bases, and 12 bases separated the two germline ends. The CDR3 consists of 13 residues. CDR3 loop: CSASLRTGTEAFF. CDR3 sequence (DNA): TGCAGTGCTAGTTTGAGAACGGGCACTGAAGCTTTCTTT.

This clonotype was recorded at least ten times. The CDR3 DNA reads TGTGCCAGCAGCATCATAGCGCGCTCCTACGAGCAGTACTTC. Protein: CASSIIARSYEQYF. V and J are TRBV28 and TRBJ2-7, with a possible D match to TRBD2 (5 bases). This CDR3 comprises 14 residues. The V end lost 6 bases, the J end lost 0 bases, and 12 bases lay between the germline ends. Germline loops: CDR1 MDHEN, CDR2 SYDVKM. Using reference TRBV28 and TRBJ2-7 for the parts outside the CDR3, the full variable domain is DVKVTQSSRYLVKRTGEKVFLECVQDMDHENMFWYRQDPGLGLRLIYFSYDVKMKEKGDIPEGYSVSREKKERFSLILESASTNQTSMYLCASSIIARSYEQYFGPGTRLTVT.

This clonotype appeared a few times. This sequence joins TRBV5-6 and TRBJ2-5; 12 nucleotides agree with TRBD2. Germline V gene lookup returns CDR1 SGHDT and CDR2 YYEEEE. The CDR3 spans 15 residues. Unmatched junction bases numbered 4, after V lost 5 bases and J lost 2 bases. In DNA form, the CDR3 reads TGTGCCAGCAGTCAACTAGCGGGAGGACAAGAGACCCAGTACTTC. It yields the protein CASSQLAGGQETQYF.

The genes are TRBV11-1 and TRBJ2-5; 9 bases are shared with TRBD2. Germline V gene sequence: CDR1 SGHAT, CDR2 FQDESV (reference sequence). This CDR3 is 15 amino acids long. With V trimmed by 2 bases and J by 4 bases, 5 bases remained unmatched. For the CDR3, the DNA is TGTGCCAGCAGCTTATTTAGCGGGAGTTCAGAGACCCAGTACTTC. Residues: CASSLFSGSSETQYF.

This chain joins TRBV7-3 and TRBJ2-3; 11 positions agree with TRBD2. V was clipped by 4 bases and J by 4 bases; unmatched bases: 7. Germline V gene sequence: CDR1 SGHTA, CDR2 FQGTGA. The CDR3 totals 16 residues. In DNA, the CDR3 is TGTGCCAGCAGCTCTACTAGCGGGAGTGGCGCAGATACGCAGTATTTT. Amino acids: CASSSTSGSGADTQYF. Combining the CDR3 with reference TRBV7-3 and TRBJ2-3 gives the whole variable domain GAGVSQTPSNKVTEKGKYVELRCDPISGHTALYWYRQSLGQGPEFLIYFQGTGAADDSGLPNDRFFAVRPEGSVSTLKIQRTERGDSAVYLCASSSTSGSGADTQYFGPGTRLTVL.

This clonotype came up a few times. The CDR3 sequence is CASTPHLAGPDNEQFF. CDR3 coding DNA: TGTGCCAGCACCCCCCATCTAGCGGGACCCGACAATGAGCAGTTCTTC. The rearrangement joins TRBV6-1 to TRBJ2-1, with 9 nucleotides matching TRBD2. With V trimmed by 7 bases and J by 5 bases, 12 bases remained unmatched. Germline CDR1 is MNHNS and CDR2 is SASEGT. This CDR3 contains 16 residues.

This chain uses TRBV5-5 with TRBJ2-4; D may be TRBD2 (6 bases). Trimming removed 3 bases from V and 3 bases from J, with 13 bases in between. There are 15 residues in the CDR3. CDR1 and CDR2 from the germline V gene are SGHKS and YYEKEE (reference sequence). The CDR3 sequence: CASSYGPGGKNIQYF. Written as DNA, the CDR3 is TGTGCCAGCAGCTACGGCCCCGGGGGCAAAAACATTCAGTACTTC.

The chain employs TRBV29-1 and TRBJ2-2; TRBD1 matches at 12 bases. CDR1 is SQVTM and CDR2 is ANQGSEA in the germline V gene. The CDR3 covers 16 residues. V was pared by 7 bases and J by 3 bases, with 9 bases of the junction left unmatched. The CDR3, as DNA: TGCAGCGCACGGAAGGGACAGGGGGCGTACACCGGGGAGCTGTTTTTT. Translation: CSARKGQGAYTGELFF.

J is TRBJ1-6 and V is TRBV5-5, with 8 bases that match TRBD1. Germline CDR1 and CDR2: SGHKS and YYEKEE (reference sequence). With V trimmed by 4 bases and J by 8 bases, 5 bases remained unmatched. The CDR3 covers 14 residues. The CDR3 DNA reads as TGTGCCAGCAGCCGGACAGGGCAGGATTCACCCCTCCACTTT. This gives the protein CASSRTGQDSPLHF.